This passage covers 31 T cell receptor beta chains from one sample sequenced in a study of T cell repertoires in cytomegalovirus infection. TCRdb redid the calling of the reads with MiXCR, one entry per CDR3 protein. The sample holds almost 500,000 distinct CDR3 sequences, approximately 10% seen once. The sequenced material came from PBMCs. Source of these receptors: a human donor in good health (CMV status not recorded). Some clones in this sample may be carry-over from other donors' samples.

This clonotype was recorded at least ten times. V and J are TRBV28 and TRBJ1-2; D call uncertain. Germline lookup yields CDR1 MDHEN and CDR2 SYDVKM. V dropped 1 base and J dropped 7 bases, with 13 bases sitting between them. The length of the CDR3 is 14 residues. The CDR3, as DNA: TGTGCCAGCAGTTTATTGGGAGGCATTGTTGGCTACACCTTC. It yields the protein CASSLLGGIVGYTF.

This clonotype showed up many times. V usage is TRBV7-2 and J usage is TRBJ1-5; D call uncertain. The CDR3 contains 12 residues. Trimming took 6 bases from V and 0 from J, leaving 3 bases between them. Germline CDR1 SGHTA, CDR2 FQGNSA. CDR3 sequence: CASRNSNQPQHF. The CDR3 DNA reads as TGTGCCAGCAGAAATAGCAATCAGCCCCAGCATTTT.

The CDR3 DNA sequence: TGTGCCAGCAGCTTGGAGGCTCTGGCAGGGGGTAATTCACCCCTCCACTTT. It yields the protein CASSLEALAGGNSPLHF. J is TRBJ1-6 and V is TRBV5-5, with 7 bases fitting TRBD1. CDR1 is SGHKS and CDR2 is YYEKEE in the germline V gene (reference sequence). CDR3 size: 17 residues. V trimming: 0 bases; J trimming: 6 bases; junction bases outside the gene matches: 9.

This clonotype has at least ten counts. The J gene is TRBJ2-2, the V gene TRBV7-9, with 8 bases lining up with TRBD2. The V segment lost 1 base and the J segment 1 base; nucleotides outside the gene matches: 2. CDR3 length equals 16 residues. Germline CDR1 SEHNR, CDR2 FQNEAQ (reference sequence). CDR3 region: CASSLELAVNTGELFF. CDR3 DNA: TGTGCCAGCAGCTTAGAACTAGCGGTGAACACCGGGGAGCTGTTTTTT.

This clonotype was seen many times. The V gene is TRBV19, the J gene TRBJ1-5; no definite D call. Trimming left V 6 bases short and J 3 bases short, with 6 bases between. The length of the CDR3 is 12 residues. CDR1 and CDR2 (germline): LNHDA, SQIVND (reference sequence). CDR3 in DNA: TGTGCCAGTAGACTTATCAATCAGCCCCAGCATTTT. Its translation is CASRLINQPQHF.

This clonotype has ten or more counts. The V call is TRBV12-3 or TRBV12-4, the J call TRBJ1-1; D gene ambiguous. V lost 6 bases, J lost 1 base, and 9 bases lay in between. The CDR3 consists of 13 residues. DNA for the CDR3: TGTGCCAGCAGCTGGACGGGGAACACTGAAGCTTTCTTT. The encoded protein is CASSWTGNTEAFF.

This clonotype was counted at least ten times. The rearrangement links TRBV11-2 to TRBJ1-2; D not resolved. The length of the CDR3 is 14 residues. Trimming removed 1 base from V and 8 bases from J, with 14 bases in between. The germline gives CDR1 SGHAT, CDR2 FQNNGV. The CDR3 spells CASSLVESPDGYTF. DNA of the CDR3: TGTGCCAGCAGCTTAGTGGAGAGCCCCGACGGCTACACCTTC.

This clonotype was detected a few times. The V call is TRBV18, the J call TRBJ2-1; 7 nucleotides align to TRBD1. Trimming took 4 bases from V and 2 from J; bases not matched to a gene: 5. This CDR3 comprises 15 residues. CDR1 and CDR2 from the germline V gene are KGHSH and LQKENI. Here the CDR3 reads CASSLLTGAYNEQFF. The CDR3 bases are TGTGCCAGCTCACTATTAACAGGGGCCTACAATGAGCAGTTCTTC.

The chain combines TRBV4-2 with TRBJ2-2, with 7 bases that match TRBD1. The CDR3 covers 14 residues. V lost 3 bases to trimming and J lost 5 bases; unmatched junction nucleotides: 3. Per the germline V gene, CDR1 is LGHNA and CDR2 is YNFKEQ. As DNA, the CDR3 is TGTGCCAGCAGCCACGTACAGGGGACCGGGGAGCTGTTTTTT. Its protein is CASSHVQGTGELFF.

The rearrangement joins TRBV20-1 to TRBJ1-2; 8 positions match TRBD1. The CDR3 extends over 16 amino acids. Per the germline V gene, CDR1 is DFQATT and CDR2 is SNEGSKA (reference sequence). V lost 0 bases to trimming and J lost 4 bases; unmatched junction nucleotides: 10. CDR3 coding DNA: TGCAGTGCTAGAGATCGGCCAGGGGGCTCCGGCTATGGCTACACCTTC. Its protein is CSARDRPGGSGYGYTF.

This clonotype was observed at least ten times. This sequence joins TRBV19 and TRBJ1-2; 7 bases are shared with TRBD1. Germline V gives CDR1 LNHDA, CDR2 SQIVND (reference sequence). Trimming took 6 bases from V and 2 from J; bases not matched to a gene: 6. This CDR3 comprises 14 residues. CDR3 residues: CASSPDRLNYGYTF. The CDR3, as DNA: TGTGCCAGTAGCCCGGACAGGCTGAACTATGGCTACACCTTC. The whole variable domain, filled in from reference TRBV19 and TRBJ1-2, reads DGGITQSPKYLFRKEGQNVTLSCEQNLNHDAMYWYRQDPGQGLRLIYYSQIVNDFQKGDIAEGYSVSREKKESFPLTVTSAQKNPTAFYLCASSPDRLNYGYTFGSGTRLTVV.

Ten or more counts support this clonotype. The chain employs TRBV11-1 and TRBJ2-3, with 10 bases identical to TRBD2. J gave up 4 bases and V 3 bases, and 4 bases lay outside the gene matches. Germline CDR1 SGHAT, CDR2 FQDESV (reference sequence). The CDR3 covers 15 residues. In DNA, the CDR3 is TGTGCCAGCAGCTTCGCTAGCGGGAGTTCAGATACGCAGTATTTT. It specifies CASSFASGSSDTQYF.

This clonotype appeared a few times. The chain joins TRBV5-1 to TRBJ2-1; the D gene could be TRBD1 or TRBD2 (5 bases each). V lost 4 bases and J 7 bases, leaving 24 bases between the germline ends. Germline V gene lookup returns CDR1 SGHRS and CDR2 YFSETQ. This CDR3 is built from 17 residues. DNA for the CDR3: TGCGCCAGCAGCGTCGGGGCCTTTGGGGTGAGGGGAAATGAGCAGTTCTTC. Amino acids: CASSVGAFGVRGNEQFF.

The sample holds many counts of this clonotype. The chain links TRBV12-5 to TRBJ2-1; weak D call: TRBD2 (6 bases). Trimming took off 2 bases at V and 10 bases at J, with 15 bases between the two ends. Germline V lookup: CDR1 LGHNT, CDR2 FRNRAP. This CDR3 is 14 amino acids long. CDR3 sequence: CASGLPPLGGEQFF. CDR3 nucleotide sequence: TGTGCTAGTGGTTTGCCACCCTTGGGAGGCGAGCAGTTCTTC.

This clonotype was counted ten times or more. The CDR3, as DNA: TGTGCCAGCTCTGCGGGACTCCGGAGCACTGAAGCTTTCTTT. This encodes CASSAGLRSTEAFF. The gene calls are TRBV12-3 or TRBV12-4 and TRBJ1-1; a weak D match, TRBD1 (5 bases). The CDR3 sequence is 14 residues long. V lost 8 bases and J lost 4, with 17 bases in between.

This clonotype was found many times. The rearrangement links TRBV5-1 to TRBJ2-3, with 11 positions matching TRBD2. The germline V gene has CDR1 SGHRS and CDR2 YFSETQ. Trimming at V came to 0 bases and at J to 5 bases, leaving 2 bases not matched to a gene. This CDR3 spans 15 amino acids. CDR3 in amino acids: CASSLDLAGGDTQYF. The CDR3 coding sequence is TGCGCCAGCAGCTTGGACCTAGCGGGAGGAGATACGCAGTATTTT.

The CDR3 spells CASSRWPLSRSSYEQYF. The CDR3 region has the DNA TGTGCCAGCAGTCGGTGGCCCCTAAGCAGAAGCTCCTACGAGCAGTACTTC. The chain has TRBV27 and TRBJ2-7, with D uncertain. Trimming took 5 bases from V and 0 from J, leaving 20 bases between them. This CDR3 is 17 amino acids long. Germline CDR1 is MNHEY and CDR2 is SMNVEV (reference sequence).

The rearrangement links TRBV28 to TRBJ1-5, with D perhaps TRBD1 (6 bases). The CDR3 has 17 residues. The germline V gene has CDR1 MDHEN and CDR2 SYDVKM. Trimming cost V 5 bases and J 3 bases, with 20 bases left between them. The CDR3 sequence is CASSPSGTRSTNQPQHF. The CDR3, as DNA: TGTGCCAGCAGTCCATCCGGGACAAGGAGCACCAATCAGCCCCAGCATTTT. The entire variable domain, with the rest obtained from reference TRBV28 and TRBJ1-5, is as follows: DVKVTQSSRYLVKRTGEKVFLECVQDMDHENMFWYRQDPGLGLRLIYFSYDVKMKEKGDIPEGYSVSREKKERFSLILESASTNQTSMYLCASSPSGTRSTNQPQHFGDGTRLSIL.

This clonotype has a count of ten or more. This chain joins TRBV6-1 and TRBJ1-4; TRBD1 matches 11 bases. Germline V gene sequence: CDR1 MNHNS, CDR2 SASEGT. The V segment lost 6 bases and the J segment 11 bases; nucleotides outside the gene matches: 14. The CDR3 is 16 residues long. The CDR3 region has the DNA TGTGCCAGCAGCAGAACTACGGACAGGGGGCGCGGGAAACTGTTTTTT. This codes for CASSRTTDRGRGKLFF.

CDR3 coding DNA: TGTGCCAGCAGTTTAGTACAGGCTGGCTATGGCTACACCTTC. Protein sequence: CASSLVQAGYGYTF. The V call is TRBV12-3 or TRBV12-4, the J call TRBJ1-2, with D tentatively TRBD1 (5 bases). Trimming pared 1 base from V and 4 bases from J, leaving 10 bases between. The CDR3 contains 14 residues.

The CDR3 sequence: CSAEGTRDEQFF. The CDR3 region has the DNA TGCAGTGCTGAAGGGACTCGGGATGAGCAGTTCTTC. This rearrangement joins TRBV20-1 to TRBJ2-1; weak D call: TRBD2 (6 bases). CDR1 DFQATT and CDR2 SNEGSKA come from the germline V gene (reference sequence). The V gene lost 5 bases and the J gene lost 8 bases, with 13 bases spanning the gap. There are 12 residues in the CDR3.

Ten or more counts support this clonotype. The CDR3 DNA reads TGTGCCAGCAGCCTCACGGGAGCGGGGGTCCTCTATGAGCAGTACTTC. Residues: CASSLTGAGVLYEQYF. The V call is TRBV5-5, the J call TRBJ2-7, with TRBD2 matching 8 bases. The CDR3 runs to 16 residues. Germline values: CDR1 SGHKS, CDR2 YYEKEE (reference sequence). V shed 4 bases and J 7 bases; nucleotides not matched to a gene: 16.

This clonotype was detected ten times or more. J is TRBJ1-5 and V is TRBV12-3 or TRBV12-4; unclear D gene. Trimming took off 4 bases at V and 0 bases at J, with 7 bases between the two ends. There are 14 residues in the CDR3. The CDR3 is CASSSTSSNQPQHF. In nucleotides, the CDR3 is TGTGCCAGCAGTTCGACAAGTAGCAATCAGCCCCAGCATTTT.

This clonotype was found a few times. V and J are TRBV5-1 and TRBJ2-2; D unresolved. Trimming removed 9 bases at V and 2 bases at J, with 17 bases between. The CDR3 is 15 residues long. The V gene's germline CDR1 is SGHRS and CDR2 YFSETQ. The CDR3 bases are TGCGCCACCTCCGGTAGAGAGACAAACACCGGGGAGCTGTTTTTT. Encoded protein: CATSGRETNTGELFF.

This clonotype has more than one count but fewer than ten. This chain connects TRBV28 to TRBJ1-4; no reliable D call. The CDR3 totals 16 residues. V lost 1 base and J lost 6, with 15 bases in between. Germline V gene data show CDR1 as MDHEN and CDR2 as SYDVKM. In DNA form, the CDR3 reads TGTGCCAGCAGTTTATCGTCGGGTCTACTACATGAAAAACTGTTTTTT. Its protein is CASSLSSGLLHEKLFF.

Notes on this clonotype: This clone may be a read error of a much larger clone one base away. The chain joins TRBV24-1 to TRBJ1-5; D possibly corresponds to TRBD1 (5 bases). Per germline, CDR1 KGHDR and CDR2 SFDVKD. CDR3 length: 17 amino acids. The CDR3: CATSEKTGTTSNQPQQF. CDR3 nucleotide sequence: TGTGCCACCAGTGAGAAAACCGGGACTACTAGCAATCAGCCCCAGCAATTT.

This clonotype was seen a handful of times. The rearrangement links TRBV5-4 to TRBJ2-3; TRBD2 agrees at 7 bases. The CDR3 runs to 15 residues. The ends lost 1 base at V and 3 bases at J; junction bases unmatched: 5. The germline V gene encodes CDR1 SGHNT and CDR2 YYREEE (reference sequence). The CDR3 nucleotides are TGTGCCAGCAGCTTGCGGCGGGAGACGACAGATACGCAGTATTTT. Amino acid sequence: CASSLRRETTDTQYF.

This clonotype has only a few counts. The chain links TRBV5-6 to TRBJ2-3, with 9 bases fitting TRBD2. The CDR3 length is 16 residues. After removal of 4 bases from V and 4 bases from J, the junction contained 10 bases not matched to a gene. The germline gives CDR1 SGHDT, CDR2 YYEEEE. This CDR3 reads CASSRGGLAGADTQYF. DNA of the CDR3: TGTGCCAGCAGCCGGGGGGGGTTAGCGGGGGCAGATACGCAGTATTTT.

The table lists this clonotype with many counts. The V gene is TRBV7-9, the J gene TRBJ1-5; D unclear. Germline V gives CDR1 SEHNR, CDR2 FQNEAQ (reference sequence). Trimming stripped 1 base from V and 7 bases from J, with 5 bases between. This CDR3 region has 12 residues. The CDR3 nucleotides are TGTGCCAGCAGCTTAGTACAGCAGCCCCAGCATTTT. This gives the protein CASSLVQQPQHF. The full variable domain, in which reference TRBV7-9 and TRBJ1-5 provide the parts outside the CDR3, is DTGVSQNPRHKITKRGQNVTFRCDPISEHNRLYWYRQTLGQGPEFLTYFQNEAQLEKSRLLSDRFSAERPKGSFSTLEIQRTEQGDSAMYLCASSLVQQPQHFGDGTRLSIL.

For the CDR3, the DNA is TGTGCCAGCAGGGAACATGAAAAACTGTTTTTT. Translated, it gives CASREHEKLFF. V and J are TRBV28 and TRBJ1-4, with no clear D. Germline values: CDR1 MDHEN, CDR2 SYDVKM. The V end was cut by 6 bases, the J end by 6 bases, with 5 bases between. The CDR3 extends over 11 amino acids. The variable domain in full, completed from reference TRBV28 and TRBJ1-4, reads DVKVTQSSRYLVKRTGEKVFLECVQDMDHENMFWYRQDPGLGLRLIYFSYDVKMKEKGDIPEGYSVSREKKERFSLILESASTNQTSMYLCASREHEKLFFGSGTQLSVL.

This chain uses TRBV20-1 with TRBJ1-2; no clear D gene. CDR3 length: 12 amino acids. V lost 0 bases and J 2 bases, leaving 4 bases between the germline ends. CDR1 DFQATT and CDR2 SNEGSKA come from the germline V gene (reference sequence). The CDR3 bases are TGCAGTGCTAGAGAAGGGAACTATGGCTACACCTTC. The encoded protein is CSAREGNYGYTF.